This T cell receptor beta chain was recorded in a study of shared clonotypes between healthy human individuals. Terminally differentiated effector memory CD45RA+ cells were excluded from the naive CD8 cells, which were CD45RO-negative and positively selected for CCR7. The study, taken as a whole, reports: The study found roughly 5% of naive CD4 clonotypes shared across several donors.

This table comes from immunoSEQ multiplex PCR, and its TCRdb copy is limited to in-frame clones, with some not included. The sample yields around 610,000 clones, approximately 96% seen once. This CDR3 contains 14 residues. Per the germline V gene, CDR1 is SGHNT and CDR2 is YYREEE (reference sequence). Note on this clone: The antigen is undetermined.

Input material: naive CD8+ T cells sorted from blood. The J gene is TRBJ2-7, the V gene TRBV5-4, with a tentative D call TRBD1 (5 bases). The J call is doubtful: the DNA matches TRBJ2-1 better. The sequence came from a woman between 25 and 40 years old in good health. Here the CDR3 DNA reads TGTGCCAGCAGCTTGGAAGGGGCCCGTGATGAGCAGTTCTTC. This encodes CASSLEGARDEQFF.